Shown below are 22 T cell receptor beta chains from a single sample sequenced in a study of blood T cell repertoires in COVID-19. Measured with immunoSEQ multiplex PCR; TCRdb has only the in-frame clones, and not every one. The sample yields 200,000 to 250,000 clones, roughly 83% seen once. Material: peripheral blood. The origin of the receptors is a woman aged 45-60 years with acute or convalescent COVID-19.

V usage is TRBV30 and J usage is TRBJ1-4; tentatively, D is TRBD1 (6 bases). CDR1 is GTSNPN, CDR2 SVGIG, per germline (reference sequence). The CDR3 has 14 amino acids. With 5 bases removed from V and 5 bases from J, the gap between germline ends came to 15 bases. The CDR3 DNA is TGTGCCTGGGGAAGAGGGGGGGAAAATGAAAAACTGTTTTTT. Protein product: CAWGRGGENEKLFF.

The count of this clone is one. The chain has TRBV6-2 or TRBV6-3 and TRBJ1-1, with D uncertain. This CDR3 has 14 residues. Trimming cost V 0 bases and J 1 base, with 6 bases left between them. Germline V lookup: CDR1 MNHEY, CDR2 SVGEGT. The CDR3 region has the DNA TGTGCCAGCAGTTACTCCCTATGGAACACTGAAGCTTTCTTT. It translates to CASSYSLWNTEAFF.

Written as DNA, the CDR3 is TGCGCCAGCAGCTTGCCTAGCGGGAGTACGGATGAGCAGTTCTTC. Translating it yields CASSLPSGSTDEQFF. The chain uses TRBV5-1 and TRBJ2-1, with 10 bases matching TRBD2. Germline values: CDR1 SGHRS, CDR2 YFSETQ. The length of the CDR3 is 15 residues. Unmatched junction bases numbered 6, after V lost 1 base and J lost 8 bases.

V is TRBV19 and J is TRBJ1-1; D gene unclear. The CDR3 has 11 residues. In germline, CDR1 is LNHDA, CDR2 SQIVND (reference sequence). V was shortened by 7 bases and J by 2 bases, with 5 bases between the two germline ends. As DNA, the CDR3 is TGTGCCAGTACGAGTAACACTGAAGCTTTCTTT. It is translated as CASTSNTEAFF.

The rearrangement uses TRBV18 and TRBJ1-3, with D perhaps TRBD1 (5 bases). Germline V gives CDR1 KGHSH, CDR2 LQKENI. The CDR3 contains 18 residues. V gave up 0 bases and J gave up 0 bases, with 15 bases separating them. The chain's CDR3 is CASSPPGKRQSSGNTIYF. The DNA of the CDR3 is TGTGCCAGCTCACCACCGGGAAAGAGACAGAGCTCTGGAAACACCATATATTTT.

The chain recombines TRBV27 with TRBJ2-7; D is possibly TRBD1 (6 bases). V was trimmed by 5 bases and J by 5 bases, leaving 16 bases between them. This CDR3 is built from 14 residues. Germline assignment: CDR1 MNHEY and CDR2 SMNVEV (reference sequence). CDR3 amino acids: CASSRSQGVHEQYF. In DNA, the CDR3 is TGTGCCAGCAGTCGTTCACAGGGCGTCCACGAGCAGTACTTC.

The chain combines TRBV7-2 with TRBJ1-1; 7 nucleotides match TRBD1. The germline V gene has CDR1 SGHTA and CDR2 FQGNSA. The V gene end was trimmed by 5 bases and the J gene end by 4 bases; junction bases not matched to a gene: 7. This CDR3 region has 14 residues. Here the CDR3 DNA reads TGTGCCAGCAGCCTAACAGGGGTTGGCACTGAAGCTTTCTTT. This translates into CASSLTGVGTEAFF.

CDR3: CASSIGQAARQPQHF. DNA for the CDR3: TGTGCCAGTAGTATTGGGCAGGCCGCGCGTCAGCCCCAGCATTTT. The chain carries TRBV19 and TRBJ1-5; D call uncertain. CDR1 and CDR2 (germline): LNHDA, SQIVND (reference sequence). This CDR3 is built from 15 residues. Trimming removed 3 bases at V and 6 bases at J, with 15 bases between. Together with reference TRBV19 and TRBJ1-5, the CDR3 gives the full variable domain: DGGITQSPKYLFRKEGQNVTLSCEQNLNHDAMYWYRQDPGQGLRLIYYSQIVNDFQKGDIAEGYSVSREKKESFPLTVTSAQKNPTAFYLCASSIGQAARQPQHFGDGTRLSIL.

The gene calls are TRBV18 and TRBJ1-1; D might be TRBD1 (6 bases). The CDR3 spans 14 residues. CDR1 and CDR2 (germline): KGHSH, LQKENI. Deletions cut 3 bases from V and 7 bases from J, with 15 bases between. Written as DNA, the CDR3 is TGTGCCAGCTCACCGACCCGGGACAATAATGAAGCTTTCTTT. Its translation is CASSPTRDNNEAFF.

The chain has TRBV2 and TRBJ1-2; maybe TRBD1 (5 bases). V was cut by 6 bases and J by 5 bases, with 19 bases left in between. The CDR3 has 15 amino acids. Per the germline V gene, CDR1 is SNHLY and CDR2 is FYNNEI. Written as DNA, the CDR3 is TGTGCCAGCAGCAGGGCCCACACGGGTTATTATGGCTACACCTTC. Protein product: CASSRAHTGYYGYTF.

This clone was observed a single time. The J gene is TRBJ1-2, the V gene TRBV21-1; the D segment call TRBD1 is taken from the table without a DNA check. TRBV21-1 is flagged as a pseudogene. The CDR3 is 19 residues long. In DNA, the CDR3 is TGTGCCAGCAGCAAAGAGAAGGGACAGGGGGCGCGGGGCTCCTATGGCTACACCTTC. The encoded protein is CASSKEKGQGARGSYGYTF.

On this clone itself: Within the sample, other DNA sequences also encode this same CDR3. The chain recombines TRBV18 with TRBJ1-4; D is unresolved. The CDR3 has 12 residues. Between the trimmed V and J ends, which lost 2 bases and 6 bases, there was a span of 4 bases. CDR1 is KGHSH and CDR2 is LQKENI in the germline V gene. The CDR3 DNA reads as TGTGCCAGCTCACCATCGGATGAAAAACTGTTTTTT. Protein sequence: CASSPSDEKLFF.

The DNA of the CDR3 is TGCAGTGCTAGTCTGGCAGGGGCTGGAAACACCATATATTTT. It specifies CSASLAGAGNTIYF. The chain recombines TRBV20-1 with TRBJ1-3; weak D call: TRBD1 (6 bases). Germline CDR1 is DFQATT and CDR2 is SNEGSKA (reference sequence). The CDR3 is 14 residues long. With 3 bases removed from V and 2 bases from J, the gap between germline ends came to 11 bases.

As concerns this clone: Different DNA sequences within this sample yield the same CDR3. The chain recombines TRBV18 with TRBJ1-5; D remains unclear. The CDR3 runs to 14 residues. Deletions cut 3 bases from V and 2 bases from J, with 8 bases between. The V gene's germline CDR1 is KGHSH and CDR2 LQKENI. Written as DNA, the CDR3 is TGTGCCAGCTCACCTAGCGGGGGCAATCAGCCCCAGCATTTT. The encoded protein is CASSPSGGNQPQHF.

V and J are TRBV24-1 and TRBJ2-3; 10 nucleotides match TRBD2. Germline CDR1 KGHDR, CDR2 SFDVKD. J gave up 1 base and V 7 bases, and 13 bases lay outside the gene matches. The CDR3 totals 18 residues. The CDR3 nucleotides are TGTGCCACCAGCCACAGGGGCCGAGCGGGAGGGGGCACAGATACGCAGTATTTT. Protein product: CATSHRGRAGGGTDTQYF.

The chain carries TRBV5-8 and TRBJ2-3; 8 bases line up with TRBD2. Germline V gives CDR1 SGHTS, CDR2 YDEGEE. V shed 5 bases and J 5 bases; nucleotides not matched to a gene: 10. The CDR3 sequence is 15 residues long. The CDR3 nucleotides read TGTGCCAGCAGAGCCGGGACTAGGGACGAAGATACGCAGTATTTT. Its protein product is CASRAGTRDEDTQYF. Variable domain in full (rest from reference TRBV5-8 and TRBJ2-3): EAGVTQSPTHLIKTRGQQATLRCSPISGHTSVYWYQQALGLGLQFLLWYDEGEERNRGNFPPRFSGRQFPNYSSELNVNALELEDSALYLCASRAGTRDEDTQYFGPGTRLTVL.

The CDR3, as DNA: TGTGCTACACGGGGAGGGGCGATTCGGCAGTACTTC. This encodes CATRGGAIRQYF. The chain recombines TRBV2 with TRBJ2-7, with 7 nucleotides matching TRBD2. The CDR3 contains 12 residues. Germline V lookup: CDR1 SNHLY, CDR2 FYNNEI.

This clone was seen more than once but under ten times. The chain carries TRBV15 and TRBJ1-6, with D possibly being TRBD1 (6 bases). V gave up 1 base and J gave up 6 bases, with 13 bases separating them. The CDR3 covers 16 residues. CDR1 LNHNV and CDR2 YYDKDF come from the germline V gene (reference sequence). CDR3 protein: CATSRVRGAANSPLHF. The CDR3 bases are TGTGCCACCAGCAGAGTGCGGGGGGCGGCTAATTCACCCCTCCACTTT.

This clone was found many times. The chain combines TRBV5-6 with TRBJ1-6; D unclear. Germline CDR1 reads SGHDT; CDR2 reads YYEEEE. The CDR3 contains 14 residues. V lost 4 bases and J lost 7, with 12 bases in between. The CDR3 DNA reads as TGTGCCAGCAGCCTCCGGGGATCAAATTCACCCCTCCACTTT. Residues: CASSLRGSNSPLHF.

This CDR3 reads CASGNPGQKNSPLHF. DNA for the CDR3: TGTGCCAGCGGTAACCCCGGACAGAAGAATTCACCCCTCCACTTT. This chain connects TRBV5-4 to TRBJ1-6; perhaps TRBD1 as D (6 bases). V shed 7 bases and J shed 7 bases, with 18 bases lying between them. The CDR3 loop spans 15 amino acids. Germline CDR1 is SGHNT and CDR2 is YYREEE (reference sequence). The full variable domain, completed using reference TRBV5-4 and TRBJ1-6, is ETGVTQSPTHLIKTRGQQVTLRCSSQSGHNTVSWYQQALGQGPQFIFQYYREEENGRGNFPPRFSGLQFPNYSSELNVNALELDDSALYLCASGNPGQKNSPLHFGNGTRLTVT.

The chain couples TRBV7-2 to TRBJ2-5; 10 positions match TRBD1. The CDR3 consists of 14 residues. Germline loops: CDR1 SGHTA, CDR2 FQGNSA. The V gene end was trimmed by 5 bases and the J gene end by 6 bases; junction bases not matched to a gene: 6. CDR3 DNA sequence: TGTGCCAGCAGCCAGGCGACAGGGGGCCAGACCCAGTACTTC. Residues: CASSQATGGQTQYF.

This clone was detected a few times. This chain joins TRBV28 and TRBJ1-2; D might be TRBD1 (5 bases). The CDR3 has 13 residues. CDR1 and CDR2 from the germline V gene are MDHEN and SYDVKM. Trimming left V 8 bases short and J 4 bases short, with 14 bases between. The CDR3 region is CASHRSGAYGYTF. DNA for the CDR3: TGTGCCAGCCATCGAAGCGGGGCCTATGGCTACACCTTC.